This TCR beta chain came from a study of T cells in Graves' hyperthyroidism and ophthalmopathy. Study findings and constraints: Blood also held most thyroid clonotypes expanded beyond 0.001.

Researchers took RNA transcripts and amplified the TCR beta CDR3 regions from them. When the TCR CDR3 underwent first-round RT-PCR, the HTBI primer set was used. TCRdb reprocessed the multiplex PCR reads with MiXCR, giving one entry per CDR3 protein. The top ten hold over 50% of the sample, which has hundreds of thousands of distinct CDR3 sequences, about 15% seen once. This clonotype has ten or more counts. What it binds is not known. The CDR3 contains 14 residues. This receptor was obtained from a woman in her sixties with Graves' ophthalmopathy. The source material was blood. This chain links TRBV3-2 with TRBJ2-5; the table calls TRBD1, which could not be checked here. TRBV3-2 is assigned pseudogene status. In DNA form, the CDR3 reads TGTGCCAGCAGCCCCGGACAGACCCAAGAGACCCAGTACTTC. Protein sequence: CASSPGQTQETQYF.